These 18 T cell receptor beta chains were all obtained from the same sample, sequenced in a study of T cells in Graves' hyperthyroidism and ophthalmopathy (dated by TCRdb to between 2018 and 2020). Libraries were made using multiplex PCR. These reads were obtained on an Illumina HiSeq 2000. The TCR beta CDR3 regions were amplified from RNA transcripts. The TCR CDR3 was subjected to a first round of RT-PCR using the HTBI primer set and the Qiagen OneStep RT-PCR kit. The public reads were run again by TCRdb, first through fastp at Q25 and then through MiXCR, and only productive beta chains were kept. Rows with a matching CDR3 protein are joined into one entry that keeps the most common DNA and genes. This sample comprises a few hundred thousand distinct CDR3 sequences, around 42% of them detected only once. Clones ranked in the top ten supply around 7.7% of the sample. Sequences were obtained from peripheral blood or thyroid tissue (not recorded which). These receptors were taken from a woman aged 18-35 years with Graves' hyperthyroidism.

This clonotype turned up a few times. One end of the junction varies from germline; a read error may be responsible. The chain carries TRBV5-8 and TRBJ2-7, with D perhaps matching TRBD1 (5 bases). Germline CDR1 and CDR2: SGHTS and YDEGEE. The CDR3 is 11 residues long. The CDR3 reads CASSFRTRVNF. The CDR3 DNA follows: TGTGCCAGCAGTTTTAGGACCAGGGTGAACTTC.

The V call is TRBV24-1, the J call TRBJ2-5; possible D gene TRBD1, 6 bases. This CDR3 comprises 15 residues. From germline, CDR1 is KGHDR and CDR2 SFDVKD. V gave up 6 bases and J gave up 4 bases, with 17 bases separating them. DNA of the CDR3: TGTGCCACCAGTAGAGGGGGTCTTAGCACAGAGACCCAGTACTTC. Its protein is CATSRGGLSTETQYF.

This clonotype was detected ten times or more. The CDR3 bases are TGCGCCAGCAGCTATGGGACAGGGGATCAGCCCCAGCATTTT. Translation gives CASSYGTGDQPQHF. The genes are TRBV4-1 and TRBJ1-5; TRBD1 aligns across 10 bases. Losses at the gene ends were 5 bases for V and 5 bases for J; bases not matched to a gene: 3. CDR3 length equals 14 residues. Germline assignment: CDR1 MGHRA and CDR2 YSYEKL.

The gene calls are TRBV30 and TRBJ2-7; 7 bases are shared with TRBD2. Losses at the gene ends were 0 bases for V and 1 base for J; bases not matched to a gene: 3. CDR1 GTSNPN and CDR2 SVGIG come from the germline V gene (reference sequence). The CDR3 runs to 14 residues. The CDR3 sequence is CAWSVGGKSYEQYF. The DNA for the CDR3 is TGTGCCTGGAGTGTCGGGGGGAAATCCTACGAGCAGTACTTC.

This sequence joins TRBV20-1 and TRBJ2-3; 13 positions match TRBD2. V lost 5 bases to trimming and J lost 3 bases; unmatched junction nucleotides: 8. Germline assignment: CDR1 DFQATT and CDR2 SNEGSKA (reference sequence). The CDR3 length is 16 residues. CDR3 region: CSAAGLAGVRTDTQYF. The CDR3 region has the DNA TGCAGTGCTGCCGGACTAGCGGGAGTAAGAACAGATACGCAGTATTTT.

CDR3 nucleotides: TGTGCCAGCAGTTACGGGGACGGCAATCAGCCCCAGCATTTT. This translates into CASSYGDGNQPQHF. J is TRBJ1-5 and V is TRBV6-9; possibly TRBD1 for D (5 bases). V shed 3 bases and J shed 2 bases, with 8 bases lying between them. Per the germline V gene, CDR1 is MNHGY and CDR2 is SVAAGI. The CDR3 is made up of 14 amino acids.

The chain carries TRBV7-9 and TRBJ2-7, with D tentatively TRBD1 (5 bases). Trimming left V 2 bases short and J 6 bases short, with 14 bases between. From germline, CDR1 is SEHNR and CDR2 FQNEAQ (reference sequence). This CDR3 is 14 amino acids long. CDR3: CASSLPGLGLEQYF. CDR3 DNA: TGTGCCAGCAGCTTACCTGGGCTGGGGCTCGAGCAGTACTTC.

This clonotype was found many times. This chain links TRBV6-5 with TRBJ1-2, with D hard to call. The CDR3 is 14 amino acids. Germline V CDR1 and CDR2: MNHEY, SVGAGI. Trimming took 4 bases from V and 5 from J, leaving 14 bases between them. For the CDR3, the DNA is TGTGCCAGCAGTTCCCTCACTAGGGAATATGGCTACACCTTC. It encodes CASSSLTREYGYTF.

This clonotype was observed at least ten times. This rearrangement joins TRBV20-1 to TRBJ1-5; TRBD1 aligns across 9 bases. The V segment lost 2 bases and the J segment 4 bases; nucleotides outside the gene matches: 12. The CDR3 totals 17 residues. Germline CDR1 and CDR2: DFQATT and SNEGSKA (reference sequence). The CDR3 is CSARQTGGLKRNQPQHF. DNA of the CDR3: TGCAGTGCTAGACAGACAGGGGGATTGAAAAGGAATCAGCCCCAGCATTTT.

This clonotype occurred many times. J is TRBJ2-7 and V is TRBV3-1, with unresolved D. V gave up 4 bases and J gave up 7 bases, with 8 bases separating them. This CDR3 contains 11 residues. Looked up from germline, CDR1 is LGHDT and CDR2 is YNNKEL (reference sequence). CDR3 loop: CASSRTDEQYF. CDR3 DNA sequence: TGTGCCAGCAGCCGGACGGATGAGCAGTACTTC.

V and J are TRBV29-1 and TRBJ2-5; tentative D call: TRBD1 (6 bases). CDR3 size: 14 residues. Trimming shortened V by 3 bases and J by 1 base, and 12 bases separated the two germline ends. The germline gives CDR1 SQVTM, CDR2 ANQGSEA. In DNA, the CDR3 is TGCAGCGTTGATACGGCAGGGGCCCAAGAGACCCAGTACTTC. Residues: CSVDTAGAQETQYF.

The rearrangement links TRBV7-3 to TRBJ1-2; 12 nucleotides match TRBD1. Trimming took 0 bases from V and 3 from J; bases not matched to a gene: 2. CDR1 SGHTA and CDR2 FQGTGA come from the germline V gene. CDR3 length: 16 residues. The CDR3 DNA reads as TGTGCCAGCAGCTTAACCGGGACAGGGGGCGACTATGGCTACACCTTC. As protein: CASSLTGTGGDYGYTF. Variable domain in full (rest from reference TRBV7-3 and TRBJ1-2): GAGVSQTPSNKVTEKGKYVELRCDPISGHTALYWYRQSLGQGPEFLIYFQGTGAADDSGLPNDRFFAVRPEGSVSTLKIQRTERGDSAVYLCASSLTGTGGDYGYTFGSGTRLTVV.

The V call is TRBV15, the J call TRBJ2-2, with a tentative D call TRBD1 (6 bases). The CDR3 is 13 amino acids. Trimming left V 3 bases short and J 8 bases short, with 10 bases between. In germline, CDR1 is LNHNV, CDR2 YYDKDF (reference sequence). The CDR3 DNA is TGTGCCACCAGCAGCATGGGGACAGGGGAGCTGTTTTTT. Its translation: CATSSMGTGELFF.

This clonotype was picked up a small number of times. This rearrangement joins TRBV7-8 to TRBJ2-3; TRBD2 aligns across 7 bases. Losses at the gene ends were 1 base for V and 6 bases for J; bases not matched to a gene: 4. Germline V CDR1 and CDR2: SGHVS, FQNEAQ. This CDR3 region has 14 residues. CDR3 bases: TGTGCCAGCAGCTTAGTAGGGGAGGGGGATACGCAGTATTTT. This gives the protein CASSLVGEGDTQYF.

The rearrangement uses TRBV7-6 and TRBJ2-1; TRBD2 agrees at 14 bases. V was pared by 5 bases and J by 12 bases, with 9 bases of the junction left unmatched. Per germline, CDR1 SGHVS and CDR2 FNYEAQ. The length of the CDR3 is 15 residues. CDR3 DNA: TGTGCCAGCAGCCCAGGAGGGACTAGCGGGGGAGGGCAGTTCTTC. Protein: CASSPGGTSGGGQFF.

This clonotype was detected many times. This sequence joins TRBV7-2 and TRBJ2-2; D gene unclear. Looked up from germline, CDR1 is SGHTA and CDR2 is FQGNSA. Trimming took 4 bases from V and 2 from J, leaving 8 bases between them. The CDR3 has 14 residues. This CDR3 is CASSSPINTGELFF. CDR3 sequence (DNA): TGTGCCAGCAGCTCTCCAATCAACACCGGGGAGCTGTTTTTT.

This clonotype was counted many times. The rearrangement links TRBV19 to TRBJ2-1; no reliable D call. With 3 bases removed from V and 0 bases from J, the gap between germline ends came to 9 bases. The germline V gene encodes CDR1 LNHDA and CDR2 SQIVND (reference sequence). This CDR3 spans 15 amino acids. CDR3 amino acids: CASSIYLSSYNEQFF. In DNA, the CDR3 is TGTGCCAGTAGTATTTACTTGAGCTCCTACAATGAGCAGTTCTTC.

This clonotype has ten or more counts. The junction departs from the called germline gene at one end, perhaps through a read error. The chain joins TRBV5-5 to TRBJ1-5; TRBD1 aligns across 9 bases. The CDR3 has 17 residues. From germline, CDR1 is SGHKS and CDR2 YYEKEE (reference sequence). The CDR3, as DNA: TGTGCCAACAGCTTGATGGGACAGGGTGTAGGGAATCAGCCCCAGCATTTT. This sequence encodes CANSLMGQGVGNQPQHF.